A selection of T cell receptor beta chains follows, all from one sample in a study of neurological immune-mediated disorders. TCRdb re-derived calls from the 5' RACE reads in MiXCR, one entry per CDR3 protein. The sample includes 50,000 to 60,000 distinct CDR3 sequences, about 4% seen only once; the top ten take around 2%. The sample consisted of CD4+ T cells from blood. The receptors come from a woman aged 40 to 49 with multiple sclerosis. Both conserved end residues are part of each CDR3. D genes are given only for firm matches. Expanded clones are given a class, and other clones once, few, many or no size at all.

D: -
V: TRBV5-1
size: many
J: TRBJ1-6
CDR3: CASSLRPPTPDNSPLHF
DNA: TGCGCCAGCAGCTTGAGACCCCCGACACCGGATAATTCACCCCTCCACTTT

D: TRBD2
V: TRBV5-1
size: many
J: TRBJ2-3
CDR3: CASSLTSGVDTQYF
DNA: TGCGCCAGCAGCCTGACTAGCGGGGTAGATACGCAGTATTTT

D: TRBD1
V: TRBV20-1
size: many
J: TRBJ2-5
CDR3: CSATDRGRGTQYF
DNA: TGCAGTGCTACGGACAGGGGAAGGGGGACCCAGTACTTC

D: -
V: TRBV19
size: many
J: TRBJ1-2
CDR3: CASSIGRPYGYTF
DNA: TGTGCCAGTAGTATCGGGAGGCCCTATGGCTACACCTTC

D: -
V: TRBV7-2
size: many
J: TRBJ1-5
CDR3: CASSSRGDQPQHF
DNA: TGTGCCAGCAGCTCCCGAGGGGATCAGCCCCAGCATTTT

D: TRBD1
V: TRBV4-1
size: many
J: TRBJ1-5
CDR3: CASSQDPGQGNQPQHF
DNA: TGCGCCAGCAGCCAAGATCCGGGACAGGGAAATCAGCCCCAGCATTTT

D: TRBD1
V: TRBV7-2
size: -
J: TRBJ1-1
CDR3: CASSLQGASNTETFF
DNA: TGTGCCAGCAGCCTACAGGGGGCTTCGAACACTGAAACTTTCTTT

D: -
V: TRBV6-5
size: many
J: TRBJ1-5
CDR3: CASSSVYGGGNQPQHF
DNA: TGTGCCAGCAGCTCGGTTTATGGGGGGGGTAATCAGCCCCAGCATTTT

D: -
V: TRBV2
size: many
J: TRBJ2-1
CDR3: CASSELGLDYNEQFF
DNA: TGTGCCAGCAGTGAACTGGGTCTGGATTACAATGAGCAGTTCTTC

D: -
V: TRBV12-3/TRBV12-4
size: many
J: TRBJ2-7
CDR3: CASRWGDKRYEQYF
DNA: TGTGCCAGCCGATGGGGCGACAAAAGGTACGAGCAGTACTTC

D: -
V: TRBV6-5
size: many
J: TRBJ1-2
CDR3: CASSYSLRRDYGYTF
DNA: TGTGCCAGCAGTTACTCCTTAAGGAGGGACTATGGCTACACCTTC

D: -
V: TRBV13
size: many
J: TRBJ2-1
CDR3: CASSPARGLPYNEQFF
DNA: TGTGCCAGCAGCCCTGCCAGGGGTCTCCCTTACAATGAGCAGTTCTTC

D: TRBD2
V: TRBV10-3
size: many
J: TRBJ2-3
CDR3: CAISEGASGGKADTQYF
DNA: TGTGCCATCAGTGAGGGCGCTAGCGGGGGTAAGGCAGATACGCAGTATTTT

D: -
V: TRBV3-1
size: many
J: TRBJ1-2
CDR3: CASSQEWVGGYTF
DNA: TGTGCCAGCAGCCAAGAGTGGGTAGGTGGCTACACCTTC

D: TRBD1
V: TRBV29-1
size: many
J: TRBJ2-7
CDR3: CSAARDRSSYEQYF
DNA: TGCAGCGCTGCAAGGGACAGATCCTCCTACGAGCAGTACTTC

D: TRBD2
V: TRBV11-2
size: many
J: TRBJ2-3
CDR3: CASRSLAGGPDTQYF
DNA: TGTGCCAGCAGGTCTCTAGCGGGGGGGCCAGATACGCAGTATTTT

D: -
V: TRBV9
size: many
J: TRBJ2-7
CDR3: CASSRLGNQAYEQYF
DNA: TGTGCCAGCAGCCGCCTTGGTAATCAGGCCTACGAGCAGTACTTC

D: -
V: TRBV5-1
size: many
J: TRBJ2-2
CDR3: CASSLAEGNTGELFF
DNA: TGCGCCAGCAGCTTGGCTGAGGGGAACACCGGGGAGCTGTTTTTT

D: -
V: TRBV5-5
size: -
J: TRBJ1-1
CDR3: CASSLTGEQGEAFF
DNA: TGTGCCAGCAGCTTGACGGGGGAACAGGGTGAAGCTTTCTTT

D: TRBD1
V: TRBV20-1
size: few
J: TRBJ1-1
CDR3: CSVAEGQKAFF
DNA: TGCAGTGTCGCCGAGGGACAGAAAGCTTTCTTT

D: TRBD2
V: TRBV12-3/TRBV12-4
size: -
J: TRBJ2-3
CDR3: CASSSLAGLGEQYF
DNA: TGTGCCAGCAGTTCCCTAGCGGGCCTGGGGGAGCAGTATTTT

D: -
V: TRBV6-5
size: many
J: TRBJ1-1
CDR3: CASSYGAMNTEAFF
DNA: TGTGCCAGCAGTTACGGGGCGATGAACACTGAAGCTTTCTTT

D: -
V: TRBV20-1
size: many
J: TRBJ1-5
CDR3: CSARDDGSSNQPQHF
DNA: TGCAGTGCTAGAGATGATGGGAGTAGCAATCAGCCCCAGCATTTT

D: -
V: TRBV5-6
size: many
J: TRBJ2-5
CDR3: CASSLARKWAQETQYF
DNA: TGTGCCAGCAGCTTGGCCCGGAAATGGGCCCAAGAGACCCAGTACTTC

D: -
V: TRBV12-3/TRBV12-4
size: many
J: TRBJ2-1
CDR3: CASSLTLGTAPEQFF
DNA: TGTGCCAGCAGTTTAACGCTCGGGACTGCCCCTGAGCAGTTCTTC

D: TRBD2
V: TRBV6-5
size: many
J: TRBJ2-3
CDR3: CASRHGEGSNNGDTQYF
DNA: TGTGCCAGCAGACACGGGGAGGGCAGTAATAATGGAGATACGCAGTATTTT

D: -
V: TRBV11-2
size: -
J: TRBJ2-7
CDR3: CVSSLIRGKRGHYEQYF
DNA: TGTGTCAGCAGCCTTATCAGGGGGAAGCGGGGGCACTATGAGCAGTACTTC

D: TRBD2
V: TRBV5-6
size: -
J: TRBJ2-7
CDR3: CASSLAPSGASVQYF
DNA: TGTGCCAGCAGCTTGGCGCCCAGCGGGGCATCGGTGCAGTACTTC

D: -
V: TRBV7-9
size: many
J: TRBJ2-3
CDR3: CASSFTWETDTQYF
DNA: TGTGCCAGCAGCTTTACGTGGGAAACAGATACGCAGTATTTT

D: -
V: TRBV12-3/TRBV12-4
size: many
J: TRBJ1-5
CDR3: CASGDQGNNQPQHF
DNA: TGTGCCAGCGGAGACCAGGGGAACAATCAGCCCCAGCATTTT

D: TRBD1
V: TRBV29-1
size: many
J: TRBJ2-7
CDR3: CSARDRVTYEQYF
DNA: TGCAGCGCTAGGGACAGGGTCACCTACGAGCAGTACTTC

D: TRBD1
V: TRBV2
size: many
J: TRBJ2-7
CDR3: CASRGTGGRYEQYF
DNA: TGTGCCAGCAGGGGGACAGGGGGCAGGTACGAGCAGTACTTC

D: TRBD1
V: TRBV10-3
size: few
J: TRBJ2-1
CDR3: CAISPGQGSGEQFF
DNA: TGTGCCATCAGTCCGGGACAGGGTTCGGGTGAGCAGTTCTTC

D: -
V: TRBV4-2
size: many
J: TRBJ2-7
CDR3: CASSQGGQYSSYEQYF
DNA: TGTGCCAGCAGCCAAGGAGGTCAGTACAGCTCCTACGAGCAGTACTTC

D: -
V: TRBV25-1
size: many
J: TRBJ2-7
CDR3: CASSHRGYEQYF
DNA: TGTGCCAGCAGCCATAGGGGGTACGAGCAGTACTTC

D: TRBD1
V: TRBV18
size: many
J: TRBJ1-1
CDR3: CASSPMTGTIAFF
DNA: TGTGCCAGCTCACCAATGACAGGGACAATAGCTTTCTTT

D: -
V: TRBV14
size: many
J: TRBJ1-6
CDR3: CASSQDMNSPLHF
DNA: TGTGCCAGCAGCCAAGATATGAATTCACCCCTCCACTTT

D: -
V: TRBV6-6
size: many
J: TRBJ1-1
CDR3: CASSHRRGNTEAFF
DNA: TGTGCCAGCAGCCACCGGCGGGGGAACACTGAAGCTTTCTTT

D: -
V: TRBV9
size: many
J: TRBJ2-3
CDR3: CASSVDPRGSTDTQYF
DNA: TGTGCCAGCAGCGTAGATCCCCGGGGTTCGACAGATACGCAGTATTTT

D: -
V: TRBV5-1
size: many
J: TRBJ1-6
CDR3: CASAIQGNSPLHF
DNA: TGCGCCAGCGCCATCCAGGGAAATTCACCCCTCCACTTT

D: -
V: TRBV12-3/TRBV12-4
size: many
J: TRBJ2-5
CDR3: CACEGVIGGETQYF
DNA: TGTGCCTGCGAGGGGGTGATAGGAGGAGAGACCCAGTACTTC

D: -
V: TRBV5-1
size: many
J: TRBJ1-2
CDR3: CASSFSTGRYGYTF
DNA: TGCGCCAGCAGCTTTTCGACAGGCCGCTATGGCTACACCTTC

D: -
V: TRBV15
size: many
J: TRBJ2-2
CDR3: CATSRDPVILTNTGELFF
DNA: TGTGCCACCAGCAGAGATCCAGTCATCTTGACGAACACCGGGGAGCTGTTTTTT

D: -
V: TRBV5-1
size: many
J: TRBJ2-4
CDR3: CASSLGPKNIQYF
DNA: TGCGCCAGCAGCTTGGGTCCCAAAAACATTCAGTACTTC

D: -
V: TRBV11-2
size: many
J: TRBJ2-6
CDR3: CASSLPRRLLQARGANVLTF
DNA: TGTGCCAGCAGCTTACCCCGGAGGCTGCTGCAGGCCAGAGGGGCCAACGTCCTGACTTTC

D: -
V: TRBV7-8
size: many
J: TRBJ2-1
CDR3: CASSLGHFSYNEQFF
DNA: TGTGCCAGCAGCTTAGGGCACTTTTCCTACAATGAGCAGTTCTTC

D: -
V: TRBV5-1
size: many
J: TRBJ1-4
CDR3: CASSLVGTDNEKLFF
DNA: TGCGCCAGCAGCTTGGTCGGGACCGACAATGAAAAACTGTTTTTT

D: TRBD2
V: TRBV7-3
size: many
J: TRBJ2-7
CDR3: CASSLTAGGIYEQYF
DNA: TGTGCCAGCAGCTTAACAGCGGGGGGCATATACGAGCAGTACTTC

D: -
V: TRBV10-3
size: many
J: TRBJ2-7
CDR3: CATEGNSYEQYF
DNA: TGTGCCACGGAGGGGAACTCCTACGAGCAGTACTTC

D: -
V: TRBV6-5
size: many
J: TRBJ1-3
CDR3: CASSYSVSPLISGNTIYF
DNA: TGTGCCAGCAGTTACTCGGTCAGCCCATTAATCTCTGGAAACACCATATATTTT

D: TRBD1
V: TRBV5-1
size: many
J: TRBJ2-3
CDR3: CASSRGMTGGTDTQYF
DNA: TGCGCCAGCAGCCGGGGAATGACAGGGGGCACAGATACGCAGTATTTT